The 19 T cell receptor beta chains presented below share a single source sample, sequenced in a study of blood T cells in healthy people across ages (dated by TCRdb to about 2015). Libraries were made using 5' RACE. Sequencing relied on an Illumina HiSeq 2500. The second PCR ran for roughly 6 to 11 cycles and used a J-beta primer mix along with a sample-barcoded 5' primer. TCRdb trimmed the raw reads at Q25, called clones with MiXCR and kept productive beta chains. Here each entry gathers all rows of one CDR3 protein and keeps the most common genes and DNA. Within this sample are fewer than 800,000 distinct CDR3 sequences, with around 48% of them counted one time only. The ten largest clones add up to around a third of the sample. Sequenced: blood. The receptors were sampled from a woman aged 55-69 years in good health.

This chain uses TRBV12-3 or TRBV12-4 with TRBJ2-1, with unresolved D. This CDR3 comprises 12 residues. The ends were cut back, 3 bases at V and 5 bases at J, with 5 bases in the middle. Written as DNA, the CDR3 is TGTGCCAGCAGTTTCGCTAACAATGAGCAGTTCTTC. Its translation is CASSFANNEQFF.

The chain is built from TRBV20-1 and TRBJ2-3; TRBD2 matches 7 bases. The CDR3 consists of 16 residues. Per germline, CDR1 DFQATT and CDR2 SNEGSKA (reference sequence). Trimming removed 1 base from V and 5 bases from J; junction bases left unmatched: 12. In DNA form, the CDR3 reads TGCAGTGCTAGAGGGAGGTCCCTCCGGGAGGTAGATACGCAGTATTTT. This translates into CSARGRSLREVDTQYF.

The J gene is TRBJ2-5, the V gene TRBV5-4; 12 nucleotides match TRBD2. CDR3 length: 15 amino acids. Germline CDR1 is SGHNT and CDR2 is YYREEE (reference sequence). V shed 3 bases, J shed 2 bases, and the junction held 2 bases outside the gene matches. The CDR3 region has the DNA TGTGCCAGCAGCTGGGGGACTAGCGGGCAAGAGACCCAGTACTTC. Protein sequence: CASSWGTSGQETQYF.

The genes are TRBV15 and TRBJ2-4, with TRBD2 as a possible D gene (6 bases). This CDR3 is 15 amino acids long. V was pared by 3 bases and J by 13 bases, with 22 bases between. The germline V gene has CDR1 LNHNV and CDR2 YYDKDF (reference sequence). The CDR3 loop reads CATSRGESSPGEQYF. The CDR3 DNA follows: TGTGCCACCAGCAGGGGAGAGAGCTCTCCGGGAGAGCAGTACTTC.

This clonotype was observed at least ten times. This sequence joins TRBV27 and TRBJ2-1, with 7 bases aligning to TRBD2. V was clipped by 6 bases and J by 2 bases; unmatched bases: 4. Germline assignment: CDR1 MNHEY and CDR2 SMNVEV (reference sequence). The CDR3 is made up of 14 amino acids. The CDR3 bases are TGTGCCAGCAGCCCTAGCGGTCCCTACAATGAGCAGTTCTTC. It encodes CASSPSGPYNEQFF.

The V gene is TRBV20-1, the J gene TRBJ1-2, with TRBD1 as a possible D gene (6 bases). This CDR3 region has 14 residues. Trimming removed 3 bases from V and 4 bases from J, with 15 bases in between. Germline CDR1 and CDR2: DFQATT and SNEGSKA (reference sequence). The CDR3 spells CSASNGDTGYGYTF. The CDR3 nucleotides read TGCAGTGCTAGTAACGGGGACACTGGCTATGGCTACACCTTC.

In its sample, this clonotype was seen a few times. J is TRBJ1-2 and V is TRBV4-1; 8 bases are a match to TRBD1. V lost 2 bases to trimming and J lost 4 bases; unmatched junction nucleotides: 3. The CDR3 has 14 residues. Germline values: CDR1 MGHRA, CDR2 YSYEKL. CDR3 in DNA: TGCGCCAGCAGCCAACGGGACAGGTCCTATGGCTACACCTTC. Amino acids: CASSQRDRSYGYTF.

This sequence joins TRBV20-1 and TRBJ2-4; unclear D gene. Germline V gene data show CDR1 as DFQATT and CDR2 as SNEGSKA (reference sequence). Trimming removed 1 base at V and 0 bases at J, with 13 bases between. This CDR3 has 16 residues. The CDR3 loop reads CSARVEGLGAKNIQYF. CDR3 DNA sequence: TGCAGTGCTAGAGTGGAAGGGTTGGGAGCCAAAAACATTCAGTACTTC.

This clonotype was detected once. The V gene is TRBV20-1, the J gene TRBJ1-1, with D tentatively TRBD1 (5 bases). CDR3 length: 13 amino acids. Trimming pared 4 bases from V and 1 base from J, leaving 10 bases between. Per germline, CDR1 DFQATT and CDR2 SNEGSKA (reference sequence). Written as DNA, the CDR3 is TGCAGTGCTAAACGGGACGGGAACACTGAAGCTTTCTTT. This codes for CSAKRDGNTEAFF.

The CDR3 is CASSQDKGGQPQHF. CDR3 nucleotide sequence: TGTGCCAGCAGCCAAGATAAAGGTGGACAGCCCCAGCATTTT. The rearrangement joins TRBV3-1 to TRBJ1-5, with unresolved D. The V end lost 0 bases, the J end lost 7 bases, and 10 bases lay between the germline ends. The CDR3 runs to 14 residues. In germline, CDR1 is LGHDT, CDR2 YNNKEL (reference sequence).

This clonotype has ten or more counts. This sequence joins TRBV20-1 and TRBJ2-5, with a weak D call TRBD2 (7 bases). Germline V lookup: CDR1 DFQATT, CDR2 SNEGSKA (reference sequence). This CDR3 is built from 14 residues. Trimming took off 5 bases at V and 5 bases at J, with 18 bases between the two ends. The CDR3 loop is CSAPDSRGGETQYF. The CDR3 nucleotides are TGCAGTGCTCCGGATAGCAGGGGAGGGGAGACCCAGTACTTC.

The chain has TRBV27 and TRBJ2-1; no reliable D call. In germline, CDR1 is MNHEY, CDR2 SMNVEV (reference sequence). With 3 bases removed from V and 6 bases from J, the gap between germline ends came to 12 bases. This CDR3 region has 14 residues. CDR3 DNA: TGTGCCAGCAGTTTCGTAGGACGCGTCAATGAGCAGTTCTTC. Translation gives CASSFVGRVNEQFF.

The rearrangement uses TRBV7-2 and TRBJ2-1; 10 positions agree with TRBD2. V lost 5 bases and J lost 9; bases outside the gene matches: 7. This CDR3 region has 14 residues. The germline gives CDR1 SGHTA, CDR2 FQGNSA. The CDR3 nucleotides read TGTGCCAGCAGCCTCCTAGCGGGAGCTTTTGAGCAGTTCTTC. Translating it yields CASSLLAGAFEQFF. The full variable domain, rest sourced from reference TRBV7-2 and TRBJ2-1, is GAGVSQSPSNKVTEKGKDVELRCDPISGHTALYWYRQSLGQGLEFLIYFQGNSAPDKSGLPSDRFSAERTGGSVSTLTIQRTQQEDSAVYLCASSLLAGAFEQFFGPGTRLTVL.

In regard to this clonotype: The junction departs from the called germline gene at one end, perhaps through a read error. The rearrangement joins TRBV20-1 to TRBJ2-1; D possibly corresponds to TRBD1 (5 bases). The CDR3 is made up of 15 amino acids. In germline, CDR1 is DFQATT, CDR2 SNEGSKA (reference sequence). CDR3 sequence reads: CSAHHTGPGYNEPFF. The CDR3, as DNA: TGCAGTGCCCACCACACGGGCCCAGGGTACAATGAGCCGTTCTTC.

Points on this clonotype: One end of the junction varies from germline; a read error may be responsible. The CDR3 DNA follows: TGTGCCAGCAGCCGCCGGGCACCGAGGGGGAATGGGCAGTTCTTC. Protein sequence: CASSRRAPRGNGQFF. This chain uses TRBV11-1 with TRBJ2-1; D may be TRBD1 (6 bases). CDR3 size: 15 residues. Germline V gene data show CDR1 as SGHAT and CDR2 as FQDESV (reference sequence). Full variable domain (rest looked up from reference TRBV11-1 and TRBJ2-1): EAEVAQSPRYKITEKSQAVAFWCDPISGHATLYWYRQILGQGPELLVQFQDESVVDDSQLPKDRFSAERLKGVDSTLKIQPAELGDSAMYLCASSRRAPRGNGQFFGPGTRLTVL.

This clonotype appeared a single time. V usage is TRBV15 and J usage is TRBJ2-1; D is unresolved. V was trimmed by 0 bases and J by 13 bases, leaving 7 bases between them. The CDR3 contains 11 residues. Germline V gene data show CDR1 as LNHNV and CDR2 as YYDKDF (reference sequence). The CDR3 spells CATSREETQFF. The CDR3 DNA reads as TGTGCCACCAGCAGAGAGGAGACCCAGTTCTTC.

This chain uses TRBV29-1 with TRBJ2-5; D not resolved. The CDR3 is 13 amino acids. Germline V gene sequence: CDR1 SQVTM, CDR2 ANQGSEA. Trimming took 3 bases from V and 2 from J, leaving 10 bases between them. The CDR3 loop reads CSVDRRGQETQYF. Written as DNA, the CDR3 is TGCAGCGTTGATCGGCGCGGACAAGAGACCCAGTACTTC.

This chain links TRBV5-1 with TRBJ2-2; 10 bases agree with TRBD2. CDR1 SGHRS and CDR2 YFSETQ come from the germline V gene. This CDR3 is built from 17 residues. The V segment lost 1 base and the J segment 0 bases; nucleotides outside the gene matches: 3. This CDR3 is CASSLTSGDPNTGELFF. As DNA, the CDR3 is TGCGCCAGCAGCTTGACTAGCGGGGACCCGAACACCGGGGAGCTGTTTTTT.

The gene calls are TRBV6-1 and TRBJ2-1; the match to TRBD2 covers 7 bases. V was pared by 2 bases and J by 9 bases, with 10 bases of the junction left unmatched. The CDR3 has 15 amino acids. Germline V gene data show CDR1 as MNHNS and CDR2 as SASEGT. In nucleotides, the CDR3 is TGTGCCAGCAGTGAACGGAGGGGAGGGGTTACTGAGCAGTTCTTC. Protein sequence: CASSERRGGVTEQFF.